A single sample is the source of the 13 T cell receptor beta chains below, sequenced in a study of T cell responses to AZD1222 COVID-19 vaccine. Sequencing used immunoSEQ multiplex PCR; TCRdb keeps in-frame clones, though not all of them. Of under 45,000 clones in the sample, around four fifths were seen once. The input for sequencing was peripheral blood, taken 28 days after the second AZD1222 dose. Receptor source: an adult who received the AZD1222 COVID-19 vaccine.

V is TRBV7-3 and J is TRBJ1-1; D might be TRBD1 (5 bases). With 6 bases removed from V and 0 bases from J, the gap between germline ends came to 8 bases. The germline CDR1 and CDR2 sequences are SGHTA and FQGTGA. The CDR3 is made up of 13 amino acids. DNA of the CDR3: TGTGCCAGCAGTTTACAGGTGAACACTGAAGCTTTCTTT. It encodes CASSLQVNTEAFF.

This clone was seen only a few times. V and J are TRBV6-5 and TRBJ1-1, with 7 nucleotides matching TRBD1. J gave up 3 bases and V 3 bases, and 7 bases lay outside the gene matches. CDR1 and CDR2 from the germline V gene are MNHEY and SVGAGI. The CDR3 extends over 15 amino acids. DNA of the CDR3: TGTGCCAGCAGTTATACAGGGGCAGTGGACACTGAAGCTTTCTTT. This gives the protein CASSYTGAVDTEAFF.

This sequence joins TRBV6-2 or TRBV6-3 and TRBJ1-2, with 9 bases fitting TRBD1. The germline V gene has CDR1 MNHEY and CDR2 SVGEGT. CDR3 length: 13 amino acids. V gave up 4 bases and J gave up 5 bases; unmatched junction bases: 2. CDR3 residues: CASSSGQGYGYTF. The CDR3, as DNA: TGTGCCAGCAGTTCGGGACAGGGATATGGCTACACCTTC.

The rearrangement links TRBV18 to TRBJ2-7; TRBD1 is a possible D gene (6 bases). V lost 2 bases and J 4 bases, leaving 18 bases between the germline ends. The CDR3 has 16 residues. Germline CDR1 reads KGHSH; CDR2 reads LQKENI. The CDR3 DNA sequence: TGTGCCAGCTCACCAGAGGACAGAAGTTTGCTTTACGAGCAGTACTTC. Its protein product is CASSPEDRSLLYEQYF.

The chain combines TRBV7-9 with TRBJ1-2; D is possibly TRBD1 (6 bases). Germline-derived CDR1 and CDR2 are SEHNR and FQNEAQ (reference sequence). The CDR3 is made up of 14 amino acids. Deletions cut 7 bases from V and 3 bases from J, with 15 bases between. CDR3 nucleotides: TGTGCCAGCACCCCCACGGGGGGGCACTATGGCTACACCTTC. It specifies CASTPTGGHYGYTF. The full variable domain, its missing parts supplied by reference TRBV7-9 and TRBJ1-2, is DTGVSQNPRHKITKRGQNVTFRCDPISEHNRLYWYRQTLGQGPEFLTYFQNEAQLEKSRLLSDRFSAERPKGSFSTLEIQRTEQGDSAMYLCASTPTGGHYGYTFGSGTRLTVV.

This clone was seen a single time. This chain links TRBV10-3 with TRBJ1-4, with 7 bases identical to TRBD1. Germline values: CDR1 ENHRY, CDR2 SYGVKD. Trimming took 4 bases from V and 8 from J; bases not matched to a gene: 7. The CDR3 totals 14 residues. The CDR3: CAISAGTAGEKLFF. DNA for the CDR3: TGTGCCATCAGTGCGGGGACAGCTGGAGAAAAACTGTTTTTT.

The chain has TRBV7-8 and TRBJ1-6, with 10 bases aligning to TRBD1. The germline gives CDR1 SGHVS, CDR2 FQNEAQ. The trim removed 3 bases at V and 9 bases at J, leaving 8 bases unmatched. CDR3 size: 16 residues. CDR3 nucleotides: TGTGCCAGCAGCTTGACCGGGACAGGGGTTTTTTCACCCCTCCACTTT. The encoded protein is CASSLTGTGVFSPLHF. Full variable domain (missing parts from reference TRBV7-8 and TRBJ1-6): GAGVSQSPRYKVAKRGQDVALRCDPISGHVSLFWYQQALGQGPEFLTYFQNEAQLDKSGLPSDRFFAERPEGSVSTLKIQRTQQEDSAVYLCASSLTGTGVFSPLHFGNGTRLTVT.

This clone was seen only once. The rearrangement links TRBV5-4 to TRBJ1-5; 8 bases map to TRBD1. Looked up from germline, CDR1 is SGHNT and CDR2 is YYREEE (reference sequence). With 4 bases clipped from V and 5 bases from J, the junction kept 2 bases outside the gene matches. The length of the CDR3 is 13 residues. The CDR3 region is CASSLQGDQPQHF. DNA for the CDR3: TGTGCCAGCAGCCTACAGGGGGATCAGCCCCAGCATTTT.

V and J are TRBV10-3 and TRBJ1-4, with D tentatively TRBD1 (6 bases). CDR3 size: 14 residues. The V end lost 10 bases, the J end lost 8 bases, and 20 bases lay between the germline ends. The germline V gene has CDR1 ENHRY and CDR2 SYGVKD. CDR3 in amino acids: CATFNAGAGEKLFF. The CDR3 coding sequence is TGTGCCACCTTCAACGCGGGGGCGGGGGAAAAACTGTTTTTT.

This chain links TRBV9 with TRBJ1-1, with D unresolved. Germline V lookup: CDR1 SGDLS, CDR2 YYNGEE. The CDR3 has 13 amino acids. Trimming shortened V by 2 bases and J by 7 bases, and 12 bases separated the two germline ends. The CDR3 loop reads CASSVDNLSEAFF. The DNA of the CDR3 is TGTGCCAGCAGCGTCGACAATTTGAGTGAAGCTTTCTTT.

This chain joins TRBV7-9 and TRBJ1-6; no clear D. V shed 5 bases and J shed 6 bases, with 14 bases lying between them. The CDR3 is 15 residues long. Germline CDR1 is SEHNR and CDR2 is FQNEAQ (reference sequence). The CDR3 bases are TGTGCCAGCAGCCCCCCGGGAGAAATTAATTCACCCCTCCACTTT. Protein sequence: CASSPPGEINSPLHF.

The V gene is TRBV19, the J gene TRBJ1-3; D is undetermined. Germline lookup yields CDR1 LNHDA and CDR2 SQIVND (reference sequence). There are 15 residues in the CDR3. Trimming pared 6 bases from V and 0 bases from J, leaving 12 bases between. The CDR3, as DNA: TGTGCCAGTAGCCCTATGTCTGGCTCTGGAAACACCATATATTTT. Its protein is CASSPMSGSGNTIYF.

CDR3 DNA: TGCGCCAGCAGCCCCTCCGGGACTAGCGGATCCTACGAGCAGTACTTC. This gives the protein CASSPSGTSGSYEQYF. The J gene is TRBJ2-7, the V gene TRBV5-1; 11 nucleotides line up with TRBD2. J lost 1 base, V lost 4 bases, and 7 bases had no gene match. This CDR3 comprises 16 residues. Germline V gene lookup returns CDR1 SGHRS and CDR2 YFSETQ.